A single sample is the source of the 27 T cell receptor beta chains below, sequenced in a study of neurological immune-mediated disorders. TCRdb reanalysed the 5' RACE reads using MiXCR and keeps one entry per CDR3 protein. Counted here are some 50,000 distinct CDR3 sequences, about 15% occurring once; the ten biggest clones make up 3.5% to 4.5%. Sample: PBMCs. The receptors were gathered from a man aged 55 to 69 in good health.

In its sample, this clonotype was seen many times. This chain links TRBV7-9 with TRBJ1-5; the match to TRBD1 covers 10 bases. The CDR3 length is 14 residues. Germline V CDR1 and CDR2: SEHNR, FQNEAQ (reference sequence). V was clipped by 4 bases and J by 6 bases; unmatched bases: 3. The CDR3 DNA reads TGTGCCAGCAGCTCGACAGGGGGCGTTCAGCCCCAGCATTTT. Protein sequence: CASSSTGGVQPQHF. Together with reference TRBV7-9 and TRBJ1-5, the CDR3 gives the full variable domain: DTGVSQNPRHKITKRGQNVTFRCDPISEHNRLYWYRQTLGQGPEFLTYFQNEAQLEKSRLLSDRFSAERPKGSFSTLEIQRTEQGDSAMYLCASSSTGGVQPQHFGDGTRLSIL.

This clonotype was seen a few times. The chain joins TRBV5-1 to TRBJ2-1, with D tentatively TRBD1 (6 bases). This CDR3 spans 13 amino acids. Trimming removed 9 bases from V and 0 bases from J, with 10 bases in between. CDR1 is SGHRS, CDR2 YFSETQ, per germline. The CDR3 sequence is CATRQDSYNEQFF. CDR3 DNA: TGCGCCACCAGACAGGACTCCTACAATGAGCAGTTCTTC.

The chain has TRBV20-1 and TRBJ2-1; tentative D call: TRBD2 (6 bases). Trimming removed 2 bases from V and 0 bases from J, with 20 bases in between. The germline V gene has CDR1 DFQATT and CDR2 SNEGSKA (reference sequence). This CDR3 comprises 18 residues. The CDR3 sequence: CSARRSGSFSISYNEQFF. Here the CDR3 DNA reads TGCAGTGCTAGACGTAGCGGATCCTTCTCCATCTCCTACAATGAGCAGTTCTTC.

The chain combines TRBV6-5 with TRBJ2-1; TRBD2 agrees at 11 bases. Germline CDR1 MNHEY, CDR2 SVGAGI. With V trimmed by 5 bases and J by 5 bases, 11 bases remained unmatched. This CDR3 has 17 residues. The CDR3 sequence is CASSTLGTSGGHNEQFF. In DNA form, the CDR3 reads TGTGCCAGCAGTACCCTTGGGACTAGCGGAGGCCACAATGAGCAGTTCTTC.

This clonotype was picked up many times. The rearrangement joins TRBV6-2 or TRBV6-3 to TRBJ2-4; 8 nucleotides agree with TRBD1. V lost 4 bases to trimming and J lost 4 bases; unmatched junction nucleotides: 9. There are 16 residues in the CDR3. Looked up from germline, CDR1 is MNHEY and CDR2 is SVGEGT. CDR3 amino acids: CASSSGPGGAKNIQYF. For the CDR3, the DNA is TGTGCCAGCAGTTCAGGGCCAGGGGGCGCGAAAAACATTCAGTACTTC.

The chain employs TRBV30 and TRBJ2-2; D call uncertain. CDR1 and CDR2 from the germline V gene are GTSNPN and SVGIG (reference sequence). CDR3 length: 12 amino acids. V was trimmed by 1 base and J by 4 bases, leaving 4 bases between them. The DNA of the CDR3 is TGTGCCTGGAGTGCGGCCACCGGGGAGCTGTTTTTT. Translated: CAWSAATGELFF.

Remarks on this clonotype: No DNA is shown, since the ends of the CDR3 on it are uncertain; the CDR3 is the one TCRdb lists. The chain recombines TRBV7-2 with TRBJ2-3; the table's D call, TRBD2, has no DNA check behind it. Germline V gene sequence: CDR1 SGHTA, CDR2 FQGNSA. Inclusive of both ends, the CDR3 amounts to 21 amino acids. CDR3 in amino acids: CASSFYICSARSSANTDTQYF.

As for this clonotype: This CDR3 fails to terminate in the conserved phenylalanine or tryptophan, so it likely reflects a read error. This chain connects TRBV20-1 to TRBJ1-5; D is perhaps TRBD1 (6 bases). In germline, CDR1 is DFQATT, CDR2 SNEGSKA (reference sequence). This CDR3 comprises 14 residues. V lost 5 bases to trimming and J lost 3 bases, with 14 bases between them. CDR3 residues: CSAAYRANNQPQHS. CDR3 in DNA: TGCAGTGCTGCTTACAGGGCGAACAATCAGCCCCAGCATTCT.

This clonotype was observed many times. The V and J genes are TRBV20-1 and TRBJ2-7; D unclear. The CDR3 contains 13 residues. CDR1 DFQATT and CDR2 SNEGSKA come from the germline V gene (reference sequence). Trimming took 0 bases from V and 0 from J, leaving 6 bases between them. DNA of the CDR3: TGCAGTGCTAGAGATCTTCCCTCCTACGAGCAGTACTTC. Its protein product is CSARDLPSYEQYF.

Ten or more counts support this clonotype. V usage is TRBV4-3 and J usage is TRBJ1-5; D is possibly TRBD1 (5 bases). Trimming stripped 0 bases from V and 4 bases from J, with 16 bases between. The germline gives CDR1 LGHNA, CDR2 YSLEER. The CDR3 covers 17 residues. As DNA, the CDR3 is TGCGCCAGCAGCCAAGAGGGAAGTTTGGGGGGGAATCAGCCCCAGCATTTT. Its protein product is CASSQEGSLGGNQPQHF.

The V call is TRBV29-1, the J call TRBJ1-1; a weak D match, TRBD1 (6 bases). Germline-derived CDR1 and CDR2 are SQVTM and ANQGSEA. With 0 bases removed from V and 5 bases from J, the gap between germline ends came to 16 bases. The CDR3 extends over 15 amino acids. CDR3 protein: CSVEEGAGGTTEAFF. The CDR3 coding sequence is TGCAGCGTTGAAGAGGGGGCAGGAGGTACGACTGAAGCTTTCTTT. Drawing the rest from reference TRBV29-1 and TRBJ1-1, the complete variable domain is SAVISQKPSRDICQRGTSLTIQCQVDSQVTMMFWYRQQPGQSLTLIATANQGSEATYESGFVIDKFPISRPNLTFSTLTVSNMSPEDSSIYLCSVEEGAGGTTEAFFGQGTRLTVV.

There are many counts of this clonotype. This sequence joins TRBV28 and TRBJ2-3; possibly TRBD1 for D (6 bases). Germline V CDR1 and CDR2: MDHEN, SYDVKM. The V end lost 5 bases, the J end lost 1 base, and 16 bases lay between the germline ends. There are 16 residues in the CDR3. CDR3 DNA: TGTGCCAGCAGTGTCACAGGGCTTGGCGGCACAGATACGCAGTATTTT. The encoded protein is CASSVTGLGGTDTQYF.

This clonotype was found many times. The rearrangement joins TRBV5-1 to TRBJ2-1, with 7 nucleotides matching TRBD2. In germline, CDR1 is SGHRS, CDR2 YFSETQ. The CDR3 contains 13 residues. The V segment lost 3 bases and the J segment 5 bases; nucleotides outside the gene matches: 2. CDR3 residues: CASSSLANNEQFF. The CDR3 DNA reads TGCGCCAGCAGCTCACTAGCGAACAATGAGCAGTTCTTC.

As regards this clonotype: Given a much more abundant clone one base away, this may be a read error. This chain links TRBV10-3 with TRBJ2-7, with D perhaps matching TRBD1 (6 bases). Per the germline V gene, CDR1 is ENHRY and CDR2 is SYGVKD. CDR3 length: 13 residues. Trimming stripped 5 bases from V and 4 bases from J, with 12 bases between. The CDR3 region is CAISLERGYEQYF. CDR3 coding DNA: TGTGCCATCAGTTTGGAGAGGGGGTACGAGCAGTACTTC.

Concerning this clonotype: This clone may be a read error of a much larger clone one base away. The V call is TRBV4-2, the J call TRBJ1-1; D perhaps matches TRBD1 (6 bases). Germline V gives CDR1 LGHNA, CDR2 YNFKEQ. This CDR3 is 14 amino acids long. CDR3 DNA sequence: TGTGCCAGCAACCAAGGGGGGGTGAACACTGAAGCTTTCTTT. This sequence encodes CASNQGGVNTEAFF.

This clonotype was found many times. The chain links TRBV7-6 to TRBJ2-1; 9 bases agree with TRBD2. Looked up from germline, CDR1 is SGHVS and CDR2 is FNYEAQ. The CDR3 totals 15 residues. With 5 bases clipped from V and 8 bases from J, the junction kept 10 bases outside the gene matches. The CDR3 coding sequence is TGTGCCAGCAGCCAAGAGGCGGGAGGGTGGGATGAGCAGTTCTTC. Translating gives CASSQEAGGWDEQFF.

This clonotype was counted ten times or more. As DNA, the CDR3 is TGTGCCAGCAGTCTACGGGGACGAAGCACAGATACGCAGTATTTT. As protein: CASSLRGRSTDTQYF. This rearrangement joins TRBV6-5 to TRBJ2-3, with D possibly being TRBD1 or TRBD2 (5 bases each). This CDR3 spans 15 amino acids. Germline assignment: CDR1 MNHEY and CDR2 SVGAGI. Trimming shortened V by 5 bases and J by 0 bases, and 12 bases separated the two germline ends.

V is TRBV6-2 or TRBV6-3 and J is TRBJ2-3; 7 bases agree with TRBD1. J gave up 2 bases and V 6 bases, and 2 bases lay outside the gene matches. In germline, CDR1 is MNHEY, CDR2 SVGEGT. This CDR3 region has 13 residues. The CDR3 DNA follows: TGTGCCAGCAGGGGACAGATCACAGATACGCAGTATTTT. It translates to CASRGQITDTQYF.

The table lists this clonotype with many counts. CDR3 residues: CASSQGLAASGEQYF. For the CDR3, the DNA is TGTGCCAGCAGCCAGGGACTAGCGGCAAGCGGCGAGCAGTACTTC. V gene TRBV7-2 combines with J gene TRBJ2-7; 11 nucleotides match TRBD2. The CDR3 has 15 amino acids. V gave up 5 bases and J gave up 6 bases; unmatched junction bases: 9. Germline CDR1 and CDR2: SGHTA and FQGNSA.

There are many counts of this clonotype. The gene calls are TRBV4-2 and TRBJ1-5; the D is unclear. The CDR3 runs to 13 residues. Germline CDR1 and CDR2: LGHNA and YNFKEQ. The germline V and J ends were trimmed by 5 bases and 5 bases, with 10 bases remaining between them. The CDR3 sequence is CASSYTADQPQHF. The CDR3 coding sequence is TGTGCCAGCAGCTATACGGCCGATCAGCCCCAGCATTTT.

This clonotype was seen more than once but under ten times. The rearrangement joins TRBV20-1 to TRBJ2-1, with 13 bases matching TRBD2. This CDR3 spans 14 amino acids. With V trimmed by 5 bases and J by 6 bases, 4 bases remained unmatched. Germline assignment: CDR1 DFQATT and CDR2 SNEGSKA (reference sequence). CDR3 residues: CSADRLAGGNEQFF. For the CDR3, the DNA is TGCAGTGCTGATCGACTAGCGGGAGGCAATGAGCAGTTCTTC.

This clonotype was recorded many times. The chain recombines TRBV5-6 with TRBJ1-2, with 7 positions matching TRBD1. With V trimmed by 4 bases and J by 0 bases, 6 bases remained unmatched. Germline V CDR1 and CDR2: SGHDT, YYEEEE. The CDR3 has 15 residues. CDR3: CASSTLDRTNYGYTF. The CDR3 nucleotides are TGTGCCAGCAGCACCCTGGACAGGACTAACTATGGCTACACCTTC.

In this sample, this clonotype turned up a few times. The chain has TRBV28 and TRBJ1-1, with D possibly TRBD1 on 5 matching bases. This CDR3 is built from 11 residues. Germline CDR1 and CDR2: MDHEN and SYDVKM. Trimming cost V 3 bases and J 7 bases, with 6 bases left between them. The CDR3 DNA reads as TGTGCCAGCAGTTTGACAGATGAAGCTTTCTTT. Translating it yields CASSLTDEAFF.

This rearrangement joins TRBV7-8 to TRBJ2-2; 11 bases agree with TRBD2. CDR1 and CDR2 (germline): SGHVS, FQNEAQ. The V segment lost 1 base and the J segment 7 bases; nucleotides outside the gene matches: 5. The CDR3 length is 16 residues. The DNA of the CDR3 is TGTGCCAGCAGCTTAGTACTAGCGGGAGTTAGCGGGGAGCTGTTTTTT. Protein sequence: CASSLVLAGVSGELFF.

Many counts were recorded for this clonotype. The chain couples TRBV12-5 to TRBJ1-6; TRBD1 agrees at 10 bases. This CDR3 contains 15 residues. Trimming removed 1 base from V and 7 bases from J; junction bases left unmatched: 1. CDR1 LGHNT and CDR2 FRNRAP come from the germline V gene. CDR3 DNA: TGTGCTAGTGGTTTGGGACAGGGGGCCAATTCACCCCTCCACTTT. Translation gives CASGLGQGANSPLHF.

This clonotype was counted at least ten times. J is TRBJ2-7 and V is TRBV20-1; D gene unclear. CDR1 and CDR2 (germline): DFQATT, SNEGSKA (reference sequence). Trimming took 1 base from V and 2 from J, leaving 12 bases between them. The CDR3 covers 14 residues. For the CDR3, the DNA is TGCAGTGCTAGAGGACCTTATGGGACCTACGAGCAGTACTTC. Amino acid sequence: CSARGPYGTYEQYF.

This sequence joins TRBV12-3 or TRBV12-4 and TRBJ2-1; TRBD2 matches at 9 bases. J lost 9 bases, V lost 6 bases, and 9 bases had no gene match. This CDR3 is built from 14 residues. The CDR3 nucleotides read TGTGCCAGCAGCTCCCCGGGACTAGCTGCTGAGCAGTTCTTC. It translates to CASSSPGLAAEQFF.